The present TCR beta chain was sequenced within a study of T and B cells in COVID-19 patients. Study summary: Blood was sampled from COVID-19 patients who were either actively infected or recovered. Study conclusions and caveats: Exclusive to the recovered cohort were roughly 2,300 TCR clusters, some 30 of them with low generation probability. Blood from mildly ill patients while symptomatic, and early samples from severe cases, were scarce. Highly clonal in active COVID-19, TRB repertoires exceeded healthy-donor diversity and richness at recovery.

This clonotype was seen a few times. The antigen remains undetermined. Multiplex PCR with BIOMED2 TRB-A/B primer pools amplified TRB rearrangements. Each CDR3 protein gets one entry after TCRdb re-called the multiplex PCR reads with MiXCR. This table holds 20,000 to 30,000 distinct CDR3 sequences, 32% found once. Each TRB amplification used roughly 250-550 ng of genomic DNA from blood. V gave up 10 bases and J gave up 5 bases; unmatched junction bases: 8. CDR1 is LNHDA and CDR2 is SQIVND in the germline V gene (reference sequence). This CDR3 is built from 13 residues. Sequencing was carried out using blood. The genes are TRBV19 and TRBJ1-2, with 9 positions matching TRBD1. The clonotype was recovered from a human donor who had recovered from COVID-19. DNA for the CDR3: TGTGCCACCAACACAGGGGGCGGATATGGCTACACCTTC. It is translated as CATNTGGGYGYTF.